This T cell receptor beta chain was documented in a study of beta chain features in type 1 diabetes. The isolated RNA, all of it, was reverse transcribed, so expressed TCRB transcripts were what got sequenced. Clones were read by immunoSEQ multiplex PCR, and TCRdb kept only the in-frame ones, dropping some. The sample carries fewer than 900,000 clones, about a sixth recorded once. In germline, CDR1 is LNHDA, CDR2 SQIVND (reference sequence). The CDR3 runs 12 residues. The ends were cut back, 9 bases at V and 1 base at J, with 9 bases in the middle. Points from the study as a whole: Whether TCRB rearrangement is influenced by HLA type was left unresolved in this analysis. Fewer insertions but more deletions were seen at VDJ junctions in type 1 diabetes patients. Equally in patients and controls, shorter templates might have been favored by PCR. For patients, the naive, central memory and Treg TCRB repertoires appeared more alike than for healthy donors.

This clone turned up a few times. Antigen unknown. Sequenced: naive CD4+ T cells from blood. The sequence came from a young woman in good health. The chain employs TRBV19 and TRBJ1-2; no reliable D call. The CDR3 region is CASRGYNYGYTF. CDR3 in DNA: TGTGCCAGCCGAGGGTATAACTATGGCTACACCTTC.